Listed below are T cell receptor beta chains from one sample, sequenced in a study of cytomegalovirus exposure and HLA in healthy donors. This table comes from immunoSEQ multiplex PCR, and its TCRdb copy is limited to in-frame clones, with some not included. The sample gives under 200,000 clones, 70% to 80% of which show up once; 11% to 15% is in the top ten. Sequencing used PBMCs. These receptors were collected from a woman aged 30 to 39 in good health and CMV-seropositive. CDR3s include the opening cysteine and the closing phenylalanine or tryptophan. A D gene is named only where the DNA matches it firmly. Only part of the rows carry a size: once, few, many, or a class if the clone is expanded.

TRBV10-3	.	TRBJ2-7	.	CAISESGGLRQYEQYF	TGTGCCATCAGTGAGTCCGGGGGTCTCCGTCAGTACGAGCAGTACTTC
TRBV19	once	TRBJ2-1	.	CASSIGGSTAYNEQFF	TGTGCCAGTAGTATTGGTGGCAGTACAGCCTACAATGAGCAGTTCTTC
TRBV4-2	.	TRBJ2-7	TRBD2	CATEGGTSGDVKHF	TGTGCCACCGAGGGAGGGACTAGCGGTGATGTGAAGCACTTC
TRBV6-4	.	TRBJ2-1	TRBD2	CASTPLAGMGGNEQFF	TGTGCCAGCACTCCACTAGCGGGAATGGGTGGTAATGAGCAGTTCTTC
TRBV14	.	TRBJ1-1	.	CASSPGGYTEAFF	TGTGCCAGCAGCCCCGGGGGTTACACTGAAGCTTTCTTT
TRBV27	.	TRBJ1-2	TRBD1	CASSSPGTGYGYTF	TGTGCCAGCAGTTCCCCCGGGACAGGCTATGGCTACACCTTC
TRBV11-2	.	TRBJ2-1	TRBD2	CASSYRTSLSFQFF	TGTGCCAGCAGCTACCGGACTAGCCTGAGTTTCCAGTTCTTC
TRBV18	.	TRBJ2-1	.	CASSPGQGNEQFF	TGTGCCAGCTCACCTGGGCAGGGCAATGAGCAGTTCTTC
TRBV7-2	once	TRBJ1-6	.	CASSSNRGSSLHF	TGTGCCAGCAGCTCCAACCGGGGTTCGTCCCTCCACTTT
TRBV6-5	.	TRBJ1-1	.	CASSETGRGTEAFF	TGTGCCAGCAGCGAGACAGGACGGGGCACTGAAGCTTTCTTT
TRBV7-3	.	TRBJ2-7	TRBD2	CASSWGLVGFREQYF	TGTGCCAGCAGCTGGGGACTAGTGGGCTTTCGGGAGCAGTACTTC
TRBV14	.	TRBJ1-2	TRBD1	CASSQSTGFFGYTF	TGTGCCAGCAGCCAGTCGACAGGGTTCTTCGGCTACACCTTC
TRBV9	once	TRBJ2-1	TRBD2	CASSVDKRLAGRYEQFF	TGTGCCAGCAGCGTAGACAAACGACTAGCGGGAAGGTATGAGCAGTTCTTC
TRBV4-2	.	TRBJ2-4	.	CASSQARDLNIQYF	TGTGCCAGCAGCCAAGCCCGGGACTTAAACATTCAGTACTTC
TRBV4-1	.	TRBJ2-1	TRBD2	CASSQGLAGFRSEQFF	TGCGCCAGCAGCCAAGGGTTAGCGGGGTTCCGTAGTGAGCAGTTCTTC
TRBV28	once	TRBJ1-2	.	CASSFDSINYGYTF	TGTGCCAGCAGTTTTGACAGTATTAACTATGGCTACACCTTC
TRBV20-1	.	TRBJ2-1	.	CSASRGGEQFF	TGCAGTGCTTCCAGAGGGGGTGAGCAGTTCTTC
TRBV7-9	.	TRBJ2-3	TRBD2	CASSSGLAGTDTQYF	TGTGCCAGCAGCTCCGGACTAGCGGGCACAGATACGCAGTATTTT
TRBV10-3	once	TRBJ2-2	TRBD2	CAIGRTSAQSGTGELFF	TGTGCCATCGGAAGGACTAGCGCCCAGAGCGGCACCGGGGAGCTGTTTTTT
TRBV6-5	.	TRBJ2-7	TRBD2	CASSYSLAGGYEQYF	TGTGCCAGCAGTTACTCCCTAGCGGGAGGCTACGAGCAGTACTTC
TRBV9	.	TRBJ1-3	.	CASSVDSPSGNTIYF	TGTGCCAGCAGCGTAGACTCCCCCTCCGGAAACACCATATATTTT
TRBV30	.	TRBJ2-1	TRBD2	CAWSTSGLSSYNEQFF	TGTGCCTGGTCGACTAGCGGGCTGAGCTCCTACAATGAGCAGTTCTTC
TRBV19	.	TRBJ1-1	TRBD1	CASSMGTGASEAFF	TGTGCCAGTAGTATGGGTACAGGGGCTTCTGAAGCTTTCTTT
TRBV6-1	.	TRBJ1-4	.	CASSDPHRRTPNEKLFF	TGTGCCAGCAGTGATCCACACAGACGGACTCCTAATGAAAAACTGTTTTTT